The 10 T cell receptor beta chains below come from one sample, sequenced in a study of cytomegalovirus exposure and HLA in healthy donors. Here immunoSEQ multiplex PCR was the method, and the copy in TCRdb shows in-frame clones only, minus some. The table has around 300,000 clones, roughly 85% seen once. Sequenced sample: PBMCs. The receptors come from a woman aged 18 to 35 in good health and CMV-seronegative.

The V and J genes are TRBV7-9 and TRBJ1-1; possibly TRBD1 for D (5 bases). This CDR3 is built from 13 residues. CDR1 SEHNR and CDR2 FQNEAQ come from the germline V gene (reference sequence). The V end lost 5 bases, the J end lost 3 bases, and 10 bases lay between the germline ends. The chain's CDR3 is CASSARGDTEAFF. In nucleotides, the CDR3 is TGTGCCAGCAGCGCTAGGGGTGACACTGAAGCTTTCTTT. Variable domain in full (rest from reference TRBV7-9 and TRBJ1-1): DTGVSQNPRHKITKRGQNVTFRCDPISEHNRLYWYRQTLGQGPEFLTYFQNEAQLEKSRLLSDRFSAERPKGSFSTLEIQRTEQGDSAMYLCASSARGDTEAFFGQGTRLTVV.

A few counts support this clone. The CDR3 reads CASSSTGGRYGYTF. DNA of the CDR3: TGCGCCAGCAGCTCGACAGGGGGGCGTTATGGCTACACCTTC. The genes are TRBV5-1 and TRBJ1-2, with TRBD1 identical over 9 bases. CDR1 and CDR2 (germline): SGHRS, YFSETQ. Germline trimming cut 3 bases from V and 5 bases from J; bases unmatched to any gene: 5. This CDR3 is 14 amino acids long. The full variable domain, its missing parts supplied by reference TRBV5-1 and TRBJ1-2, is KAGVTQTPRYLIKTRGQQVTLSCSPISGHRSVSWYQQTPGQGLQFLFEYFSETQRNKGNFPGRFSGRQFSNSRSEMNVSTLELGDSALYLCASSSTGGRYGYTFGSGTRLTVV.

The chain has TRBV5-6 and TRBJ1-2; unclear D gene. Trimming removed 0 bases from V and 6 bases from J, with 15 bases in between. Germline V CDR1 and CDR2: SGHDT, YYEEEE. This CDR3 contains 15 residues. This CDR3 is CASSLAVGSSDGYTF. In DNA form, the CDR3 reads TGTGCCAGCAGCTTGGCCGTGGGGAGCTCGGATGGCTACACCTTC.

The CDR3 sequence: CASNPGGDEAFF. In DNA, the CDR3 is TGTGCCAGCAACCCCGGAGGGGATGAAGCTTTCTTT. The chain carries TRBV2 and TRBJ1-1; D perhaps matches TRBD1 (5 bases). The CDR3 runs 12 residues. The ends were cut back, 7 bases at V and 7 bases at J, with 13 bases in the middle. Per germline, CDR1 SNHLY and CDR2 FYNNEI.

In its sample, this clone was seen once. The genes are TRBV19 and TRBJ1-5; D is unclear. Trimming took off 2 bases at V and 6 bases at J, with 14 bases between the two ends. Germline CDR1 LNHDA, CDR2 SQIVND (reference sequence). The CDR3 runs to 15 residues. DNA for the CDR3: TGTGCCAGTAGTATAAGACATGGGGAGAGTCAGCCCCAGCATTTT. As protein: CASSIRHGESQPQHF. Together with reference TRBV19 and TRBJ1-5, the CDR3 gives the full variable domain: DGGITQSPKYLFRKEGQNVTLSCEQNLNHDAMYWYRQDPGQGLRLIYYSQIVNDFQKGDIAEGYSVSREKKESFPLTVTSAQKNPTAFYLCASSIRHGESQPQHFGDGTRLSIL.

This clone showed up just once. The V gene is TRBV5-6, the J gene TRBJ1-3; 7 nucleotides match TRBD1. Germline CDR1 SGHDT, CDR2 YYEEEE. The ends lost 4 bases at V and 4 bases at J; junction bases unmatched: 5. This CDR3 region has 14 residues. Here the CDR3 DNA reads TGTGCCAGCAGCGGCGGGACAGCGGGAAACACCATATATTTT. This gives the protein CASSGGTAGNTIYF.

Only one count was recorded for this clone. The gene calls are TRBV27 and TRBJ1-5; tentatively, D is TRBD1 (6 bases). V was cut by 0 bases and J by 7 bases, with 13 bases left in between. This CDR3 is 15 amino acids long. Germline values: CDR1 MNHEY, CDR2 SMNVEV (reference sequence). The DNA for the CDR3 is TGTGCCAGCAGTTTATCTTCAGGGGTGCGGCAGCCCCAGCATTTT. Its protein product is CASSLSSGVRQPQHF.

The chain couples TRBV6-6 to TRBJ1-5; D might be TRBD1 (6 bases). Germline V gives CDR1 MNHNY, CDR2 SVGAGI (reference sequence). V was clipped by 8 bases and J by 3 bases, with 11 bases between them. The CDR3 length is 13 residues. The CDR3 DNA is TGTGCCAGCCGTCGACAGGACAATCAGCCCCAGCATTTT. Translated, it gives CASRRQDNQPQHF.

In DNA form, the CDR3 reads TGCGCCAGCAGCTTGCCTGACAGGGGGCGAATCTACGAGCAGTACTTC. Translation: CASSLPDRGRIYEQYF. This chain joins TRBV5-1 and TRBJ2-7; 10 positions agree with TRBD1. Germline V lookup: CDR1 SGHRS, CDR2 YFSETQ. The V segment lost 1 base and the J segment 3 bases; nucleotides outside the gene matches: 7. The CDR3 contains 16 residues.

The chain joins TRBV28 to TRBJ1-5, with D uncertain. The CDR3 is 15 residues long. The germline V gene encodes CDR1 MDHEN and CDR2 SYDVKM. V was trimmed by 3 bases and J by 4 bases, leaving 13 bases between them. The DNA of the CDR3 is TGTGCCAGCAGTTTGGAGGGCGCGGGGAATCAGCCCCAGCATTTT. It is translated as CASSLEGAGNQPQHF.